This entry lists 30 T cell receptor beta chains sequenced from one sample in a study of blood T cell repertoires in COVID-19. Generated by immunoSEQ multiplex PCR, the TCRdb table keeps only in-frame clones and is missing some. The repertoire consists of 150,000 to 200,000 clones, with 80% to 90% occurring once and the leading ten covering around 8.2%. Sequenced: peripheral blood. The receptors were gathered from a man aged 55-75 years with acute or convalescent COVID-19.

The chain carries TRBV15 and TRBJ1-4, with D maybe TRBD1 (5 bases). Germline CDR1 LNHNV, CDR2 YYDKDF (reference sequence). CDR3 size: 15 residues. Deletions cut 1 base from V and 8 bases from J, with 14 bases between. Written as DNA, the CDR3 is TGTGCCACCAGCAGAGCGCCGGGGGTTCTAGAAAAACTGTTTTTT. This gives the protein CATSRAPGVLEKLFF.

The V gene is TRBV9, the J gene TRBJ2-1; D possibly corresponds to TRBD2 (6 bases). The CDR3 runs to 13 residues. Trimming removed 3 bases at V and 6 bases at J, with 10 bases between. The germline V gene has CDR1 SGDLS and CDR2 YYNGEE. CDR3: CASSAGDLNEQFF. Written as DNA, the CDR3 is TGTGCCAGCAGCGCGGGGGACCTCAATGAGCAGTTCTTC.

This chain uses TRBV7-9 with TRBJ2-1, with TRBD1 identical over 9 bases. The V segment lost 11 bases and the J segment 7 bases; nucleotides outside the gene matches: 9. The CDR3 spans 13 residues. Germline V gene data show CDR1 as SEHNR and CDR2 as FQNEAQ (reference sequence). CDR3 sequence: CAGEQGADNEQFF. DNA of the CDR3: TGTGCCGGAGAACAGGGGGCGGATAATGAGCAGTTCTTC.

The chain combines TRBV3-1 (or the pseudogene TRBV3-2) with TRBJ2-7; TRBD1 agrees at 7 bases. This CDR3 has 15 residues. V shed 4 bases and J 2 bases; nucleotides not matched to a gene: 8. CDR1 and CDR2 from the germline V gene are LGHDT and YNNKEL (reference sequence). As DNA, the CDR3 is TGTGCCAGCAGCCCCGGACGGCAGGGGGCCTACGAGCAGTACTTC. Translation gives CASSPGRQGAYEQYF.

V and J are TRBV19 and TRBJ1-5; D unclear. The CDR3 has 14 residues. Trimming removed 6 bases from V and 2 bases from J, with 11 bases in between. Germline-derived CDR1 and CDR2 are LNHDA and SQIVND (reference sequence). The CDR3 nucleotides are TGTGCCAGTAGGGGTTGGAGAGGCAATCAGCCCCAGCATTTT. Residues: CASRGWRGNQPQHF.

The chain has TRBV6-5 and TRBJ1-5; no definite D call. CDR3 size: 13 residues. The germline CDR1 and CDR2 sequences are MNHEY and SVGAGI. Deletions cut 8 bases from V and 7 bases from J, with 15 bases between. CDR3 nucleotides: TGTGCCAGCTCGGGGTCCCTGCGGCAGCCCCAGCATTTT. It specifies CASSGSLRQPQHF.

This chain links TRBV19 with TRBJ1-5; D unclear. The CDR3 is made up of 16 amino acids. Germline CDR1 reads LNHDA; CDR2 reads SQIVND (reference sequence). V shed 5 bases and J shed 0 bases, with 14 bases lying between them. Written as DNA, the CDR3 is TGTGCCAGTAGTTACCCGCGCGGGTATAGCAATCAGCCCCAGCATTTT. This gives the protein CASSYPRGYSNQPQHF. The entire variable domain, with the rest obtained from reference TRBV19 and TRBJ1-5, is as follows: DGGITQSPKYLFRKEGQNVTLSCEQNLNHDAMYWYRQDPGQGLRLIYYSQIVNDFQKGDIAEGYSVSREKKESFPLTVTSAQKNPTAFYLCASSYPRGYSNQPQHFGDGTRLSIL.

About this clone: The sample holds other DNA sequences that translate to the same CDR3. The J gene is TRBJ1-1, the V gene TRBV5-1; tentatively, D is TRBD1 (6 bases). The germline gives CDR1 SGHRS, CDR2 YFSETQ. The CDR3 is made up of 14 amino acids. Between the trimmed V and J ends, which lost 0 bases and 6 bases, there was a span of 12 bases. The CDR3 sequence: CASSLGQGTSEAFF. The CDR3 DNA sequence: TGCGCCAGCAGCTTGGGGCAGGGGACCTCTGAAGCTTTCTTT.

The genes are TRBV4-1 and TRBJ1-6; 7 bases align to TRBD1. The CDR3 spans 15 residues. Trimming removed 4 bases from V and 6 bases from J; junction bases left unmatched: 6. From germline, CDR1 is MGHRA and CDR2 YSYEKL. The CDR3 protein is CASSLQTGTNSPLHF. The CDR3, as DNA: TGCGCCAGCAGCCTACAGACAGGGACTAATTCACCCCTCCACTTT.

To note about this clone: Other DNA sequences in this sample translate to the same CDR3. The CDR3 spells CASSLAGGYEQYF. The CDR3 nucleotides are TGTGCCAGCAGTCTAGCGGGAGGCTACGAGCAGTACTTC. The chain couples TRBV28 to TRBJ2-7; TRBD2 matches at 11 bases. This CDR3 has 13 residues. Germline CDR1 and CDR2: MDHEN and SYDVKM. V shed 5 bases and J 3 bases; nucleotides not matched to a gene: 0.

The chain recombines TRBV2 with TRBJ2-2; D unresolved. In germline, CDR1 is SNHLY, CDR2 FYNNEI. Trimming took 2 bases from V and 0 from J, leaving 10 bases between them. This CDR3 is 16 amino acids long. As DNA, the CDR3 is TGTGCCAGCAGTGAACCCCGCGGTACGAACACCGGGGAGCTGTTTTTT. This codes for CASSEPRGTNTGELFF.

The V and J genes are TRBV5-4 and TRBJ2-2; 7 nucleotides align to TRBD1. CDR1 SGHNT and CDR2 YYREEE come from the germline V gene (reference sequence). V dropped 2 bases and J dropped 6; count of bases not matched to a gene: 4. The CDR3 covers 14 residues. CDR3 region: CASSFDRAAGELFF. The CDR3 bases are TGTGCCAGCAGCTTTGACAGGGCAGCCGGGGAGCTGTTTTTT.

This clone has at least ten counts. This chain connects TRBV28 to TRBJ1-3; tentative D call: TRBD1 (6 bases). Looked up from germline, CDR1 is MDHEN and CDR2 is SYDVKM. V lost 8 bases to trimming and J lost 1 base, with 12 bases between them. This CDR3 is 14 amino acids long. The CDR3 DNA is TGTGCCAGCCATAAGCAGGGGTCTGGAAACACCATATATTTT. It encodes CASHKQGSGNTIYF.

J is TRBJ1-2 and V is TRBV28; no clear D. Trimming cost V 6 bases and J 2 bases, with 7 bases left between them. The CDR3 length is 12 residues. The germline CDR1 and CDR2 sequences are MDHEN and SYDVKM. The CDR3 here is CASRYRNYGYTF. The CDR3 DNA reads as TGTGCCAGCAGATACAGAAACTATGGCTACACCTTC.

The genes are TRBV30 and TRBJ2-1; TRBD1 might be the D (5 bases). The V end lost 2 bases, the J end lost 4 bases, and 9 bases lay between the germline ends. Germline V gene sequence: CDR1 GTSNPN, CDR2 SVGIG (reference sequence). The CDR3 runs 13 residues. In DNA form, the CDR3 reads TGTGCCTGGAGTTATGGGGCATACAATGAGCAGTTCTTC. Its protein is CAWSYGAYNEQFF.

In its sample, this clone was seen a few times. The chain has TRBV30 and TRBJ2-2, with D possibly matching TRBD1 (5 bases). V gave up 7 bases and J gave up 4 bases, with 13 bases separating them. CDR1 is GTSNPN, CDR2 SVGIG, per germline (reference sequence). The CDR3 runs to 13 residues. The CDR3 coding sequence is TGTGCCTTTGCAGAGCAGGGCACCGGGGAGCTGTTTTTT. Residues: CAFAEQGTGELFF.

The CDR3 bases are TGTGCCAGCAGTTCGTCTAGCGGGGCTAGCTCCTACAATGAGCAGTTCTTC. Translation: CASSSSSGASSYNEQFF. The gene calls are TRBV27 and TRBJ2-1; 9 nucleotides agree with TRBD2. From germline, CDR1 is MNHEY and CDR2 SMNVEV (reference sequence). The V segment lost 4 bases and the J segment 0 bases; nucleotides outside the gene matches: 7. The CDR3 consists of 17 residues.

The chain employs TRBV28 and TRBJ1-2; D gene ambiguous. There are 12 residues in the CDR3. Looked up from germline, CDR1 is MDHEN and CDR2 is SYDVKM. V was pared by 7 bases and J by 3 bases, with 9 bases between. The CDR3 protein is CASTSGYYGYTF. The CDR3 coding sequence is TGTGCCAGCACCTCGGGTTACTATGGCTACACCTTC.

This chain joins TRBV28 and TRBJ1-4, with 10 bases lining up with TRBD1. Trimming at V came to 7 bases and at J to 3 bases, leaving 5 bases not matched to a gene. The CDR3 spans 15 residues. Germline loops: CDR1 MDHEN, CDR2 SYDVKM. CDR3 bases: TGTGCCAGCATGACAGGGGGCGTACCTAATGAAAAACTGTTTTTT. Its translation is CASMTGGVPNEKLFF.

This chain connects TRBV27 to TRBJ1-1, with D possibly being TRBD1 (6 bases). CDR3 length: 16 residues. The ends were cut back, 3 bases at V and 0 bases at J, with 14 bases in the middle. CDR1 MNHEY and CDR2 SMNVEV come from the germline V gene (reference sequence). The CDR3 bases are TGTGCCAGCAGTTTGGGGACACTGGGATTGAACACTGAAGCTTTCTTT. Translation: CASSLGTLGLNTEAFF.

The chain's CDR3 is CSPRLAGLGNEQFF. DNA of the CDR3: TGCAGCCCTAGGTTAGCGGGGTTGGGTAATGAGCAGTTCTTC. J is TRBJ2-1 and V is TRBV29-1, with 8 bases aligning to TRBD2. The CDR3 has 14 residues. The germline V gene has CDR1 SQVTM and CDR2 ANQGSEA. V trimming: 8 bases; J trimming: 7 bases; junction bases outside the gene matches: 13.

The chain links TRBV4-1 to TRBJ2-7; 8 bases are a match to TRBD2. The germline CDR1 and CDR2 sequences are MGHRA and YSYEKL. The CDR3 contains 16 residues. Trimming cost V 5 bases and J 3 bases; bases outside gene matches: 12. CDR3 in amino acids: CASSSRPGTRFYEQYF. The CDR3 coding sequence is TGCGCCAGCAGCTCAAGACCCGGGACTAGGTTCTACGAGCAGTACTTC.

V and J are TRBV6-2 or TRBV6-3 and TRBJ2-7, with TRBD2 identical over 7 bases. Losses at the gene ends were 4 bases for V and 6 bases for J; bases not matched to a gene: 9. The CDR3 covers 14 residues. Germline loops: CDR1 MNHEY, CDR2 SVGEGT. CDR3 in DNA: TGTGCCAGCAGTTCCCCATCACTAGCGACCGAGCAGTACTTC. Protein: CASSSPSLATEQYF.

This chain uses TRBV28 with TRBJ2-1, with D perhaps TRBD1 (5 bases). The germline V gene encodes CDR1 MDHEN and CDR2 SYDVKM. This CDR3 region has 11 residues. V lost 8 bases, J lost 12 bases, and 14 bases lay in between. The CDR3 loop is CASATGWRQFF. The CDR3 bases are TGTGCCAGCGCTACAGGATGGAGGCAGTTCTTC.

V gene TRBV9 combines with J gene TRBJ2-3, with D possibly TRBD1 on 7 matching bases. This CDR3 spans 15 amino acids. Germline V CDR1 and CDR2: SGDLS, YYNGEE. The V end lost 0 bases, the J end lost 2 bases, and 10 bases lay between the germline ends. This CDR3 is CASSVEEGATDTQYF. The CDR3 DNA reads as TGTGCCAGCAGCGTAGAGGAGGGGGCCACAGATACGCAGTATTTT. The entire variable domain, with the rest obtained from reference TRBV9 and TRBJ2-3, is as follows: DSGVTQTPKHLITATGQRVTLRCSPRSGDLSVYWYQQSLDQGLQFLIQYYNGEERAKGNILERFSAQQFPDLHSELNLSSLELGDSALYFCASSVEEGATDTQYFGPGTRLTVL.

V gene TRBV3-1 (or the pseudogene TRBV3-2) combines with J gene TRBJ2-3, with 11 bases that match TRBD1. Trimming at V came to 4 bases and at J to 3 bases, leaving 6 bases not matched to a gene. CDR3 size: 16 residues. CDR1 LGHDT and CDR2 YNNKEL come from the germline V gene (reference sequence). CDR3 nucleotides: TGTGCCAGCAGCCGAACCGGGACAGGGGGGACAGATACGCAGTATTTT. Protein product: CASSRTGTGGTDTQYF.

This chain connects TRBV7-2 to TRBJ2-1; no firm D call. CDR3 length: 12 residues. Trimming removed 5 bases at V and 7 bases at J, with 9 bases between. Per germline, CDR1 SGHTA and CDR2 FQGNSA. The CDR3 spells CASSRLINEQFF. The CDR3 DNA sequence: TGTGCCAGCAGCCGACTCATTAATGAGCAGTTCTTC.

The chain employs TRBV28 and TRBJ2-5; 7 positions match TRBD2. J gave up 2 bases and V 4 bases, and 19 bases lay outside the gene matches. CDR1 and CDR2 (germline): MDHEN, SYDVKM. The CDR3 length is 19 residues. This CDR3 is CASSYFLSGGAEKQETQYF. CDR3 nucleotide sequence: TGTGCCAGCAGTTATTTCTTGTCGGGAGGAGCGGAAAAACAAGAGACCCAGTACTTC.

Written as DNA, the CDR3 is TGTGCCAGCAGTTTAGTCTTCGTAGCAGGGATCTATTTT. It codes for CASSLVFVAGIYF. The chain couples TRBV12-3 or TRBV12-4 to TRBJ1-3; tentatively, D is TRBD1 (5 bases). With 1 base removed from V and 16 bases from J, the gap between germline ends came to 17 bases. CDR3 length: 13 amino acids.

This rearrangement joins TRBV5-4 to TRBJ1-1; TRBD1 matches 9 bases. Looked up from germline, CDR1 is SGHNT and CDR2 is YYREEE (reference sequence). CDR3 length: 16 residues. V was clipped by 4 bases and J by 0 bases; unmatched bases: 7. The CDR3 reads CASSPTRTGVNTEAFF. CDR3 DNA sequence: TGTGCCAGCAGCCCGACCCGGACAGGGGTGAACACTGAAGCTTTCTTT.